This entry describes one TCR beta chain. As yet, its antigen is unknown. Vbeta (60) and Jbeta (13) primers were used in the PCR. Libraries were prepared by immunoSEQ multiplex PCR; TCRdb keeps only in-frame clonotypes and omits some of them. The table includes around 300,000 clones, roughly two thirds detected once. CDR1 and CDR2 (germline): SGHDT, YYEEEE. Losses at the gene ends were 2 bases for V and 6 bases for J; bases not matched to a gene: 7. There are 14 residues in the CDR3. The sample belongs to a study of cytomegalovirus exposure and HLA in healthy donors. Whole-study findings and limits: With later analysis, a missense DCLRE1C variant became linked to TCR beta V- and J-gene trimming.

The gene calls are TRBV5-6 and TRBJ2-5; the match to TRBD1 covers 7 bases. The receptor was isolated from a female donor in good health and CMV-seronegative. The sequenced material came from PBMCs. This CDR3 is CASSFGQAVQTQYF. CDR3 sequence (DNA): TGTGCCAGCAGCTTTGGACAGGCGGTACAGACCCAGTACTTC.